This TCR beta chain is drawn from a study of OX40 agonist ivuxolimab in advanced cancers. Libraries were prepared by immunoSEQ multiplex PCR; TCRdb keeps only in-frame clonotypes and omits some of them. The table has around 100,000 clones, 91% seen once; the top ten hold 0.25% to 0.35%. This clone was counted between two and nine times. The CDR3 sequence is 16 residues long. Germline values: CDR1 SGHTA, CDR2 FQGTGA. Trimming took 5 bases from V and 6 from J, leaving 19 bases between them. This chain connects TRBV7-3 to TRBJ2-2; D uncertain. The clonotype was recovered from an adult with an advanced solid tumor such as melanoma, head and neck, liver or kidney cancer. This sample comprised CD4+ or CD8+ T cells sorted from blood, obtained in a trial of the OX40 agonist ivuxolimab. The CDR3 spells CASSPNVVRPPGELFF. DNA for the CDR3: TGTGCCAGCAGCCCTAACGTGGTGAGGCCGCCCGGGGAGCTGTTTTTT.